This T cell receptor (beta chain) was captured in a study of blood T cell repertoires in COVID-19. The length of the CDR3 is 15 residues. Trimming removed 4 bases at V and 0 bases at J, with 11 bases between. Germline V gives CDR1 KGHDR, CDR2 SFDVKD. Methods used by the authors: Estimation of nucleated cell counts was performed using reference gene primer amplification. The data were produced by immunoSEQ multiplex PCR, yet TCRdb's version contains in-frame clones alone and is incomplete. V, J and clone size are those of that table, while D and trimming were read from the DNA. This table has a few hundred thousand clones, approximately 91% appearing once. In Seattle, patients joined the study during active infection and were tracked longitudinally.

The chain is built from TRBV24-1 and TRBJ2-5; weak D call: TRBD1 (6 bases). The sample was peripheral blood. The TCR sequence derives from a woman aged 25 to 39 with COVID-19, enrolled during active disease. In DNA, the CDR3 is TGTGCCACCAGTGAACCTGACAGGTACCAAGAGACCCAGTACTTC. It encodes CATSEPDRYQETQYF.